These 11 T cell receptor beta chains were all obtained from the same sample, sequenced in a study of T cell responses to AZD1222 COVID-19 vaccine. Data came from immunoSEQ multiplex PCR; TCRdb stores just in-frame clones and leaves some out. The table includes about 55,000 clones, over 80% detected once. Here the sequenced sample was peripheral blood, taken on day 0 of AZD1222 vaccination. The origin of the receptors is an adult in good health.

The V call is TRBV30, the J call TRBJ1-5; D perhaps matches TRBD1 (5 bases). In germline, CDR1 is GTSNPN, CDR2 SVGIG (reference sequence). The CDR3 has 15 residues. Trimming took 0 bases from V and 0 from J, leaving 9 bases between them. CDR3 DNA: TGTGCCTGGAGTGTAAGCGGGGCTAGCAATCAGCCCCAGCATTTT. Residues: CAWSVSGASNQPQHF.

The chain couples TRBV11-2 to TRBJ2-7; no reliable D call. The V end lost 1 base, the J end lost 3 bases, and 7 bases lay between the germline ends. Germline V gives CDR1 SGHAT, CDR2 FQNNGV. CDR3 length equals 13 residues. The CDR3 DNA sequence: TGTGCCAGCAGCTTAGGGCCCAGCTACGAGCAGTACTTC. Translated, it gives CASSLGPSYEQYF. Together with reference TRBV11-2 and TRBJ2-7, the CDR3 gives the full variable domain: EAGVAQSPRYKIIEKRQSVAFWCNPISGHATLYWYQQILGQGPKLLIQFQNNGVVDDSQLPKDRFSAERLKGVDSTLKIQPAKLEDSAVYLCASSLGPSYEQYFGPGTRLTVT.

The rearrangement uses TRBV7-9 and TRBJ1-2; unclear D gene. Germline CDR1 is SEHNR and CDR2 is FQNEAQ (reference sequence). V was pared by 4 bases and J by 7 bases, with 13 bases between. The CDR3 length is 13 residues. In DNA form, the CDR3 reads TGTGCCAGCAGCTCCGACATATCTAGTGGCTACACCTTC. Encoded protein: CASSSDISSGYTF.

The chain couples TRBV15 to TRBJ1-4; the D gene is possibly TRBD1 (6 bases). Germline V CDR1 and CDR2: LNHNV, YYDKDF (reference sequence). The CDR3 extends over 15 amino acids. The germline V and J ends were trimmed by 0 bases and 4 bases, with 9 bases remaining between them. The CDR3 DNA is TGTGCCACCAGCAGAGACACAGGGAGTAATGAAAAACTGTTTTTT. Translation: CATSRDTGSNEKLFF.

This chain links TRBV7-8 with TRBJ2-7, with D perhaps matching TRBD2 (6 bases). Germline V gene data show CDR1 as SGHVS and CDR2 as FQNEAQ. The CDR3 extends over 15 amino acids. Deletions cut 4 bases from V and 2 bases from J, with 15 bases between. The CDR3 DNA reads TGTGCCAGCAGCTGGGCGAACGGAGGGCCCTACGAGCAGTACTTC. Its translation is CASSWANGGPYEQYF.

The V call is TRBV7-8, the J call TRBJ1-1; D remains ambiguous. This CDR3 has 14 residues. Trimming removed 0 bases from V and 2 bases from J, with 7 bases in between. CDR1 and CDR2 from the germline V gene are SGHVS and FQNEAQ. In DNA form, the CDR3 reads TGTGCCAGCAGCTTAGCGGCTCCCAACACTGAAGCTTTCTTT. Translated, it gives CASSLAAPNTEAFF.

This chain links TRBV5-4 with TRBJ1-2; TRBD1 aligns across 9 bases. Germline V CDR1 and CDR2: SGHNT, YYREEE (reference sequence). CDR3 length equals 16 residues. After removal of 3 bases from V and 1 base from J, the junction contained 7 bases not matched to a gene. For the CDR3, the DNA is TGTGCCAGCAGCTGGGCGGGGACAGGGATTAACTATGGCTACACCTTC. This codes for CASSWAGTGINYGYTF.

The chain joins TRBV12-3 or TRBV12-4 to TRBJ1-1; D not certain. CDR3 length: 13 residues. V shed 6 bases and J shed 3 bases, with 11 bases lying between them. CDR3 nucleotide sequence: TGTGCCAGCAGCCCTTTCCCTTACACTGAAGCTTTCTTT. It is translated as CASSPFPYTEAFF.

The V call is TRBV6-6, the J call TRBJ1-3, with 9 bases aligning to TRBD1. Germline values: CDR1 MNHNY, CDR2 SVGAGI (reference sequence). With V trimmed by 4 bases and J by 8 bases, 9 bases remained unmatched. This CDR3 comprises 15 residues. The DNA for the CDR3 is TGTGCCAGCAGTTTCCCCGGGACAGGGTCGGACACCATATATTTT. It translates to CASSFPGTGSDTIYF.

The CDR3 DNA reads as TGTGCCAGCAGCGTCATACAGGGGGCAGGTTCACCCCTCCACTTT. This encodes CASSVIQGAGSPLHF. This rearrangement joins TRBV7-2 to TRBJ1-6; 9 bases match TRBD1. Germline CDR1 reads SGHTA; CDR2 reads FQGNSA. V gave up 5 bases and J gave up 9 bases; unmatched junction bases: 8. The CDR3 spans 15 residues.

The chain employs TRBV28 and TRBJ1-5; D call uncertain. CDR3 size: 12 residues. Germline V CDR1 and CDR2: MDHEN, SYDVKM. Trimming removed 2 bases from V and 5 bases from J, with 4 bases in between. The CDR3 protein is CASSLMDQPQHF. CDR3 coding DNA: TGTGCCAGCAGTTTAATGGATCAGCCCCAGCATTTT.